This T cell receptor (beta chain) derives from a study of vaccination effects on CD4 cells after COVID-19. Overall study context: Each participant was administered two doses of either the BNT162b2 or the mRNA-1273 vaccine.

For this clone: The antigen remains unidentified.

Generated by immunoSEQ multiplex PCR, the TCRdb table keeps only in-frame clones and is missing some. The sample lists about 30,000 clones; about 62% were seen once. The V and J ends lost 1 base and 10 bases respectively, with 11 bases between them. The CDR3 runs to 12 residues. CDR1 is SGHKS and CDR2 is YYEKEE in the germline V gene (reference sequence). Culturing for 10 to 11 days preceded CD4+ T cell isolation. Among the vaccine recipients, none had a prior SARS-CoV-2 infection, and nucleocapsid antibodies were negative. Overall study findings and caveats: Marked clonal contraction of both clone types appeared late after vaccination.

This sequence was found in a human donor who received a COVID-19 vaccine. This chain uses TRBV5-5 with TRBJ1-2, with D tentatively TRBD1 (5 bases). Material: CD4+ T cells from PBMCs cultured without peptide, obtained before COVID-19 vaccination. For the CDR3, the DNA is TGTGCCAGCAGCTTGCGAGGGGATTACTACACCTTC. Protein: CASSLRGDYYTF.